The sequence of this T cell receptor (beta chain) was determined in a study of T cells in localized non-small cell lung cancer. Findings and limits, study-wide: Uninvolved adjacent lung showed peak T cell clonality, exceeding tumor. Adjacent lung held a median around 56 of the top 100 tumor clones.

Comments on this clone: Its cognate antigen is unknown.

Some clones are missing from TCRdb's copy, which holds only in-frame ones; the method was immunoSEQ multiplex PCR. Among roughly 31,000 clones listed, 89% were seen once. With 5 bases removed from V and 4 bases from J, the gap between germline ends came to 9 bases. Germline V gives CDR1 SGHVS, CDR2 FQNEAQ. The CDR3 totals 13 residues. The chain combines TRBV7-8 with TRBJ1-5; possibly TRBD1 for D (6 bases). This specimen consisted of peripheral blood, obtained before any cancer treatment. The sequence derives from a woman aged 35 to 75 with stage I lung adenocarcinoma. CDR3 amino acids: CASSPGANQPQHF. DNA for the CDR3: TGTGCCAGCAGCCCAGGGGCAAATCAGCCCCAGCATTTT.